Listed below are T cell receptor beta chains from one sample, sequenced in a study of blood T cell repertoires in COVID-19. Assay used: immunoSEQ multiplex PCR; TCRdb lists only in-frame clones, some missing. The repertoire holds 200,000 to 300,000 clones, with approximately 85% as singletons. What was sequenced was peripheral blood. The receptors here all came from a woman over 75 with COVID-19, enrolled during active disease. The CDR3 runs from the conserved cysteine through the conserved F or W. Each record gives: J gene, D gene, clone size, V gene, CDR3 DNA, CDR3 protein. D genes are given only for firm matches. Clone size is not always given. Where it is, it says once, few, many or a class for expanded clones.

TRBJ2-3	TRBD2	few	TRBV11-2	TGTGCCAGCAGCTTCCGGGGGAGGGGCACAGATACGCAGTATTTT	CASSFRGRGTDTQYF
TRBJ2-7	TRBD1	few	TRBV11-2	TGTGCCAGCAGCTTACAGACAGGGGAACCTTTTTACGAGCAGTACTTC	CASSLQTGEPFYEQYF
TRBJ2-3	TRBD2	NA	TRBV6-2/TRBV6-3	TGTGCCAGCAGTTCCAGCGGGGGGACCCGCACAGATACGCAGTATTTT	CASSSSGGTRTDTQYF
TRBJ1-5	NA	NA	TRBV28	TGTGCCAGTTCTCCGGGACAAATTAGCAATCAGCCCCAGCATTTT	CASSPGQISNQPQHF
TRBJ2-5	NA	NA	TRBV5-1	TGCGCCAGCAGCTATTCCGAAACTGCGGAGACCCAGTACTTC	CASSYSETAETQYF
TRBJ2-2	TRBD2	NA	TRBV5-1	TGCGCCAGCATGTCTAGCGGGGGGGCCGTCGGGGAGCTGTTTTTT	CASMSSGGAVGELFF
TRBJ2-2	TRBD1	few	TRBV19	TGTGCCAGTACGACAGGGGATCGAACCGGGGAGCTGTTTTTT	CASTTGDRTGELFF
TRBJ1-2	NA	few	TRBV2	TGTGCCAGCTTACAGGCCGAGCGAGCCCTTAACTATGGCTACACCTTC	CASLQAERALNYGYTF
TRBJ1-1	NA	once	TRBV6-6	TGTGCCAGCAGTTACGGAGAAGAAGCTTTCTTT	CASSYGEEAFF
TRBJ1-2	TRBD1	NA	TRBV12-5	TGTGCTAGTGGTTTGCTCGACAGGGACGGCTACACCTTC	CASGLLDRDGYTF
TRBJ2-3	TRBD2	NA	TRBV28	TGTGCCAGCAGTTGGACTAGCGGGGGGTTCACAGATACGCAGTATTTT	CASSWTSGGFTDTQYF
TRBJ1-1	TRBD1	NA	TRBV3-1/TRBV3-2	TGTGCCAGCAGCCAAGGGGACAGGGCTGAAGCTTTCTTT	CASSQGDRAEAFF
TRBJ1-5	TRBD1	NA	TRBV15	TGTGCCACCAGCGGGGACAGGAGTAGCAATCAGCCCCAGCATTTT	CATSGDRSSNQPQHF
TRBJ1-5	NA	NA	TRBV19	TGTGCCAGTAGTATGAGGGAGGGCAATCAGCCCCAGCATTTT	CASSMREGNQPQHF
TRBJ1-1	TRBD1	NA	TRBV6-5	TGTGCCAGCCTCCCAGGCTCAGGGGGGATCACTGAAGCTTTCTTT	CASLPGSGGITEAFF
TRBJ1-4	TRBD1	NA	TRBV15	TGTGCCACCAGCAGCTTGGACAGGGAAAAACTGTTTTTT	CATSSLDREKLFF
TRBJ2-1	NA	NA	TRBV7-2	TGTGCCAGCAGCTCAGTCTTCGGGGATGAGCAGTTCTTC	CASSSVFGDEQFF
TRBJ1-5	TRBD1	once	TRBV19	TGTGCCAGTCAAGAAGACAGGGTCCTTCAGCCCCAGCATTTT	CASQEDRVLQPQHF
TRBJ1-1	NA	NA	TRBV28	TGTGCCAGCAGTCCGGGGAACACTGAAGCTTTCTTT	CASSPGNTEAFF
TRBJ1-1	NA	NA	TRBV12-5	TGTGCTAGTGGCTTTGGCATGAACACTGAAGCTTTCTTT	CASGFGMNTEAFF
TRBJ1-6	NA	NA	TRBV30	TGTGCCTGGAGTGTACGTTACCCGAGCTCCTATAATTCACCCCTCCACTTT	CAWSVRYPSSYNSPLHF